A selection of T cell receptor beta chains follows, all from one sample in a study of blood T cell repertoires in COVID-19. Generated by immunoSEQ multiplex PCR, the TCRdb table keeps only in-frame clones and is missing some. The top ten clones hold approximately 0.77% of a sample with some 110,000 clones, over 70% of them seen once. Sequencing was performed on peripheral blood. The receptor source for this set is a woman in her 70s with acute or convalescent COVID-19. Both conserved end residues are part of each CDR3. The order of the fields is clone size, V gene, J gene, D gene, CDR3 protein, CDR3 DNA. A D gene is named only where the DNA matches it firmly. Not all rows give a size; the values are once, few, many and, for expanded clones, a class.

clone size: -
V gene: TRBV19
J gene: TRBJ2-1
D gene: TRBD1
CDR3 protein: CASSPPGQGVSEQFF
CDR3 DNA: TGTGCCAGTAGCCCACCGGGACAGGGTGTTTCGGAGCAGTTCTTC

clone size: few
V gene: TRBV15
J gene: TRBJ1-4
D gene: TRBD1
CDR3 protein: CATSRLTGGNEKLFF
CDR3 DNA: TGTGCCACCAGCAGGTTGACAGGGGGCAATGAAAAACTGTTTTTT

clone size: -
V gene: TRBV6-1
J gene: TRBJ2-2
D gene: -
CDR3 protein: CASSGGFIRGNTGELFF
CDR3 DNA: TGTGCCAGCAGTGGAGGCTTTATAAGGGGGAACACCGGGGAGCTGTTTTTT

clone size: -
V gene: TRBV6-5
J gene: TRBJ2-1
D gene: TRBD2
CDR3 protein: CASSLLAIAYNEQFF
CDR3 DNA: TGTGCCAGCAGTCTACTAGCGATTGCCTACAATGAGCAGTTCTTC

clone size: -
V gene: TRBV7-9
J gene: TRBJ2-3
D gene: TRBD2
CDR3 protein: CASSRGLPADTQYF
CDR3 DNA: TGTGCCAGCAGCCGGGGACTACCAGCAGATACGCAGTATTTT

clone size: -
V gene: TRBV7-3
J gene: TRBJ2-1
D gene: -
CDR3 protein: CASSLNAGINYNEQFF
CDR3 DNA: TGTGCCAGCAGCTTAAATGCGGGGATAAACTACAATGAGCAGTTCTTC

clone size: few
V gene: TRBV15
J gene: TRBJ1-2
D gene: TRBD1
CDR3 protein: CATSRGTEFYGYTF
CDR3 DNA: TGTGCCACCAGCAGGGGGACAGAGTTCTATGGCTACACCTTC

clone size: -
V gene: TRBV19
J gene: TRBJ2-3
D gene: -
CDR3 protein: CASSILDFTDTQYF
CDR3 DNA: TGTGCCAGTAGTATCCTGGACTTCACAGATACGCAGTATTTT

clone size: -
V gene: TRBV3-1/TRBV3-2
J gene: TRBJ2-7
D gene: -
CDR3 protein: CASSPATFHYEQYF
CDR3 DNA: TGTGCCAGCAGCCCGGCGACTTTTCACTACGAGCAGTACTTC

clone size: -
V gene: TRBV7-9
J gene: TRBJ2-1
D gene: TRBD2
CDR3 protein: CASVLERGLAGGNEQFF
CDR3 DNA: TGTGCCAGCGTCCTAGAGAGAGGGCTAGCGGGTGGGAATGAGCAGTTCTTC

clone size: -
V gene: TRBV18
J gene: TRBJ2-1
D gene: TRBD2
CDR3 protein: CASSPSAGGLNEQFF
CDR3 DNA: TGTGCCAGCTCACCATCAGCGGGAGGGCTTAATGAGCAGTTCTTC

clone size: -
V gene: TRBV19
J gene: TRBJ1-2
D gene: TRBD1
CDR3 protein: CASSMTGRLSGYGYTF
CDR3 DNA: TGTGCCAGTAGTATGACAGGGCGGCTTTCGGGCTATGGCTACACCTTC

clone size: -
V gene: TRBV5-5
J gene: TRBJ2-5
D gene: -
CDR3 protein: CASSLGLWETQYF
CDR3 DNA: TGTGCCAGCAGCTTGGGACTGTGGGAGACCCAGTACTTC

clone size: -
V gene: TRBV5-1
J gene: TRBJ1-6
D gene: TRBD1
CDR3 protein: CAVPGQEGSPLHF
CDR3 DNA: TGCGCCGTACCGGGACAGGAGGGTTCACCCCTCCACTTT

clone size: -
V gene: TRBV27
J gene: TRBJ2-1
D gene: TRBD1
CDR3 protein: CASSPGLDRASYNEQFF
CDR3 DNA: TGTGCCAGCAGTCCTGGGCTCGACAGGGCTTCCTACAATGAGCAGTTCTTC

clone size: -
V gene: TRBV9
J gene: TRBJ1-3
D gene: -
CDR3 protein: CASSVAGGNSGNTIYF
CDR3 DNA: TGTGCCAGCAGCGTAGCGGGCGGGAACTCTGGAAACACCATATATTTT

clone size: once
V gene: TRBV21-1
J gene: TRBJ2-7
D gene: -
CDR3 protein: CALGTRSDEQYF
CDR3 DNA: TGTGCGCTGGGGACTAGAAGCGACGAGCAGTACTTC

clone size: few
V gene: TRBV14
J gene: TRBJ2-1
D gene: -
CDR3 protein: CASSLLGGSYNEQFF
CDR3 DNA: TGTGCCAGCAGCCTACTGGGGGGCTCCTACAATGAGCAGTTCTTC

clone size: -
V gene: TRBV11-2
J gene: TRBJ2-6
D gene: -
CDR3 protein: CASSFDRSTGANVLTF
CDR3 DNA: TGTGCCAGCAGCTTCGACAGGTCGACTGGGGCCAACGTCCTGACTTTC

clone size: once
V gene: TRBV5-1
J gene: TRBJ1-1
D gene: -
CDR3 protein: CASILGGENTEAFF
CDR3 DNA: TGCGCCAGCATCTTGGGGGGAGAGAACACTGAAGCTTTCTTT

clone size: -
V gene: TRBV6-4
J gene: TRBJ2-3
D gene: TRBD2
CDR3 protein: CARRGGSTDTQYF
CDR3 DNA: TGTGCCAGGCGGGGGGGAAGCACAGATACGCAGTATTTT

clone size: -
V gene: TRBV27
J gene: TRBJ2-1
D gene: TRBD2
CDR3 protein: CASSLAPTSGDDNEQFF
CDR3 DNA: TGTGCCAGCAGTCTAGCCCCGACTAGCGGGGATGACAATGAGCAGTTCTTC

clone size: -
V gene: TRBV2
J gene: TRBJ2-6
D gene: -
CDR3 protein: CASSERGFGAAGANVLTF
CDR3 DNA: TGTGCCAGCAGTGAAAGAGGTTTTGGGGCAGCTGGGGCCAACGTCCTGACTTTC

clone size: -
V gene: TRBV6-1
J gene: TRBJ1-5
D gene: -
CDR3 protein: CASSERDRLTPQHF
CDR3 DNA: TGTGCCAGCAGTGAACGCGACAGGCTCACGCCCCAGCATTTT

clone size: -
V gene: TRBV6-1
J gene: TRBJ2-7
D gene: TRBD1
CDR3 protein: CASSGYRTGGSYEQYF
CDR3 DNA: TGTGCCAGCAGTGGCTACCGGACAGGGGGCTCCTACGAGCAGTACTTC

clone size: -
V gene: TRBV7-2
J gene: TRBJ1-2
D gene: TRBD1
CDR3 protein: CASSPNGQGINYGYTF
CDR3 DNA: TGTGCCAGCAGCCCAAATGGACAGGGAATCAACTATGGCTACACCTTC

clone size: -
V gene: TRBV27
J gene: TRBJ1-6
D gene: -
CDR3 protein: CASSLGSLIGGNSPLHF
CDR3 DNA: TGTGCCAGCAGTTTAGGAAGCCTGATCGGCGGTAATTCACCCCTCCACTTT

clone size: -
V gene: TRBV10-1
J gene: TRBJ1-1
D gene: -
CDR3 protein: CASSESRDGDTEAFF
CDR3 DNA: TGCGCCAGCAGTGAGTCGAGGGATGGGGACACTGAAGCTTTCTTT

clone size: -
V gene: TRBV9
J gene: TRBJ2-1
D gene: -
CDR3 protein: CASSTPRGEVGEQFF
CDR3 DNA: TGTGCCAGCAGCACCCCGCGGGGAGAAGTAGGTGAGCAGTTCTTC

clone size: -
V gene: TRBV9
J gene: TRBJ2-5
D gene: TRBD1
CDR3 protein: CASSPRRTGIETQYF
CDR3 DNA: TGTGCCAGCAGCCCGAGAAGGACAGGGATAGAGACCCAGTACTTC

clone size: -
V gene: TRBV11-1
J gene: TRBJ2-7
D gene: -
CDR3 protein: CASNQGSSYEQYF
CDR3 DNA: TGTGCCAGCAACCAGGGGAGCTCCTACGAGCAGTACTTC

clone size: few
V gene: TRBV6-6
J gene: TRBJ1-4
D gene: TRBD1
CDR3 protein: CASRRGGGDPSNNEKLFF
CDR3 DNA: TGTGCCAGCAGACGAGGGGGCGGCGACCCTTCCAATAATGAAAAACTGTTTTTT

clone size: -
V gene: TRBV29-1
J gene: TRBJ1-2
D gene: TRBD1
CDR3 protein: CSVDNRGQGNYGYTF
CDR3 DNA: TGCAGCGTTGATAATAGGGGACAGGGTAACTATGGCTACACCTTC

clone size: -
V gene: TRBV3-1/TRBV3-2
J gene: TRBJ1-4
D gene: TRBD1
CDR3 protein: CASSLSGQNNEKLFF
CDR3 DNA: TGTGCCAGCAGCCTTTCGGGACAGAATAATGAAAAACTGTTTTTT

clone size: -
V gene: TRBV10-3
J gene: TRBJ2-5
D gene: -
CDR3 protein: CAISEPTGPSETQYF
CDR3 DNA: TGTGCCATCAGTGAGCCAACAGGGCCCTCGGAGACCCAGTACTTC

clone size: -
V gene: TRBV19
J gene: TRBJ2-4
D gene: TRBD2
CDR3 protein: CASSSGTSGGATDIQYF
CDR3 DNA: TGTGCCAGTAGTTCCGGGACTAGCGGGGGGGCAACGGACATTCAGTACTTC

clone size: few
V gene: TRBV2
J gene: TRBJ2-2
D gene: -
CDR3 protein: CASSAQTSDRYHTGELFF
CDR3 DNA: TGTGCCAGCAGTGCCCAAACCTCCGACAGGTACCACACCGGGGAGCTGTTTTTT

clone size: -
V gene: TRBV6-6
J gene: TRBJ2-7
D gene: -
CDR3 protein: CASSPALFEQYF
CDR3 DNA: TGTGCCAGCAGTCCTGCCCTATTTGAGCAGTACTTC

clone size: -
V gene: TRBV29-1
J gene: TRBJ1-2
D gene: -
CDR3 protein: CSVDDLPYGYTF
CDR3 DNA: TGCAGCGTTGATGATCTACCCTATGGCTACACCTTC

clone size: -
V gene: TRBV21-1
J gene: TRBJ2-1
D gene: -
CDR3 protein: CASSTIGTSCSEQFF
CDR3 DNA: TGTGCCAGCAGCACCATCGGGACTAGCTGTTCTGAGCAGTTCTTC

clone size: -
V gene: TRBV5-1
J gene: TRBJ1-4
D gene: -
CDR3 protein: CASSPALGGEKLFF
CDR3 DNA: TGCGCCAGCAGTCCAGCCTTGGGGGGTGAAAAACTGTTTTTT

clone size: -
V gene: TRBV29-1
J gene: TRBJ2-5
D gene: TRBD1
CDR3 protein: CSVGQGGQETQYF
CDR3 DNA: TGCAGCGTTGGACAGGGGGGTCAAGAGACCCAGTACTTC

clone size: -
V gene: TRBV19
J gene: TRBJ1-2
D gene: TRBD1
CDR3 protein: CASSRDRNYGYTF
CDR3 DNA: TGTGCCAGTAGTAGGGACAGGAACTATGGCTACACCTTC

clone size: -
V gene: TRBV30
J gene: TRBJ1-2
D gene: -
CDR3 protein: CAWAREDYGYTF
CDR3 DNA: TGTGCCTGGGCTCGGGAGGACTATGGCTACACCTTC

clone size: -
V gene: TRBV30
J gene: TRBJ2-5
D gene: TRBD2
CDR3 protein: CARRTSGGETQYF
CDR3 DNA: TGTGCCCGGAGGACTAGCGGGGGGGAGACCCAGTACTTC

clone size: -
V gene: TRBV5-8
J gene: TRBJ2-6
D gene: TRBD1
CDR3 protein: CASRLGTEILSGANVLTF
CDR3 DNA: TGTGCCAGCAGGCTTGGGACAGAAATTCTTTCTGGGGCCAACGTCCTGACTTTC

clone size: -
V gene: TRBV5-5
J gene: TRBJ2-5
D gene: -
CDR3 protein: CASSLGVETQYF
CDR3 DNA: TGTGCCAGCAGCTTGGGAGTTGAGACCCAGTACTTC

clone size: -
V gene: TRBV5-6
J gene: TRBJ1-4
D gene: TRBD1
CDR3 protein: CASSLWRGGGEKLFF
CDR3 DNA: TGTGCCAGCAGCTTGTGGAGAGGGGGCGGTGAAAAACTGTTTTTT